This record looks at one TCR beta chain sequence and its context. This record comes from a study of T-cell reconstitution after alpha-beta-depleted transplantation in children. Unique molecular identifiers featured in how the TCRbeta library was prepared. TCRdb fed the PCR reads into MiXCR, producing one record per CDR3 protein. The profile covers roughly 500,000 distinct CDR3 sequences, with approximately 32% appearing a single time and 2% to 3% taken by the ten largest. The receptor was isolated from a human donor who donated a stem cell graft to a child with aplastic anemia. The specimen was PBMCs from the stem cell graft donor, collected from the stem cell graft.

CDR3 sequence: CSASNVNTEAFF. The CDR3 DNA is TGCAGTGCTAGTAACGTGAACACTGAAGCTTTCTTT. The chain recombines TRBV20-1 with TRBJ1-1; D is unresolved. V was cut by 3 bases and J by 0 bases, with 5 bases left in between. Germline values: CDR1 DFQATT, CDR2 SNEGSKA (reference sequence). The CDR3 sequence is 12 residues long.